One sample yielded the 16 T cell receptor beta chains listed below, sequenced in a study of blood T cell repertoires in COVID-19. Data came from immunoSEQ multiplex PCR; TCRdb stores just in-frame clones and leaves some out. This sample carries fewer than 120,000 clones, approximately 90% of them seen once, and the ten largest clones take roughly 3.3%. The sample comprised peripheral blood. Receptors were obtained from a woman in her forties or fifties with acute or convalescent COVID-19.

The sample holds one count of this clone. The chain joins TRBV4-1 to TRBJ2-7, with D perhaps TRBD1 (6 bases). Germline values: CDR1 MGHRA, CDR2 YSYEKL. This CDR3 has 15 amino acids. Trimming stripped 0 bases from V and 3 bases from J, with 12 bases between. The CDR3: CASSQDRTELYEQYF. CDR3 sequence (DNA): TGCGCCAGCAGCCAAGATCGGACAGAGCTCTACGAGCAGTACTTC.

This chain links TRBV12-3 or TRBV12-4 with TRBJ1-1; no definite D call. The CDR3 totals 12 residues. The V gene lost 6 bases and the J gene lost 6 bases, with 11 bases spanning the gap. The DNA for the CDR3 is TGTGCCAGCAGCCAGGTAGTAGCTGAAGCTTTCTTT. Protein sequence: CASSQVVAEAFF.

This chain links TRBV11-2 with TRBJ2-2; TRBD2 matches 9 bases. The CDR3 covers 15 residues. V lost 4 bases and J lost 3; bases outside the gene matches: 3. The germline CDR1 and CDR2 sequences are SGHAT and FQNNGV. The CDR3 nucleotides are TGTGCCAGCAGCTCCCTAGCGGGATACACCGGGGAGCTGTTTTTT. This sequence encodes CASSSLAGYTGELFF.

The V and J genes are TRBV7-9 and TRBJ1-3; D call uncertain. V was trimmed by 7 bases and J by 0 bases, leaving 19 bases between them. Germline V gene lookup returns CDR1 SEHNR and CDR2 FQNEAQ (reference sequence). This CDR3 comprises 17 residues. In nucleotides, the CDR3 is TGTGCCAGCATCCTAGAACGCTCGGGAAGCTCTGGAAACACCATATATTTT. Amino acids: CASILERSGSSGNTIYF. Full variable domain (missing parts from reference TRBV7-9 and TRBJ1-3): DTGVSQNPRHKITKRGQNVTFRCDPISEHNRLYWYRQTLGQGPEFLTYFQNEAQLEKSRLLSDRFSAERPKGSFSTLEIQRTEQGDSAMYLCASILERSGSSGNTIYFGEGSWLTVV.

This chain links TRBV5-1 with TRBJ1-1; possibly TRBD1 for D (5 bases). Germline CDR1 is SGHRS and CDR2 is YFSETQ. The CDR3 consists of 16 residues. The V end lost 0 bases, the J end lost 2 bases, and 14 bases lay between the germline ends. The CDR3 coding sequence is TGCGCCAGCAGCTTGGTACTTAGGGGCTCCAACACTGAAGCTTTCTTT. Translating it yields CASSLVLRGSNTEAFF.

Details on this clone: This CDR3 is also generated by other DNA sequences in the sample. This chain joins TRBV5-1 and TRBJ1-2; a possible D gene is TRBD1 (5 bases). Trimming removed 5 bases at V and 5 bases at J, with 16 bases between. Germline CDR1 is SGHRS and CDR2 is YFSETQ. This CDR3 has 14 amino acids. The CDR3 coding sequence is TGCGCCAGCAGTTTCGAAGGGGAGGGATATGGCTACACCTTC. Its translation is CASSFEGEGYGYTF. The complete variable domain, with remaining parts taken from reference TRBV5-1 and TRBJ1-2, reads KAGVTQTPRYLIKTRGQQVTLSCSPISGHRSVSWYQQTPGQGLQFLFEYFSETQRNKGNFPGRFSGRQFSNSRSEMNVSTLELGDSALYLCASSFEGEGYGYTFGSGTRLTVV.

The chain has TRBV6-5 and TRBJ1-6; possible D gene TRBD1, 6 bases. CDR1 is MNHEY, CDR2 SVGAGI, per germline. V lost 8 bases and J lost 6, with 14 bases in between. This CDR3 has 14 amino acids. CDR3 sequence (DNA): TGTGCCAGCTGGGAGGGGGTTCGTAATTCACCCCTCCACTTT. Translated: CASWEGVRNSPLHF.

The V gene is TRBV19, the J gene TRBJ2-7, with TRBD2 matching 10 bases. The CDR3 loop spans 13 amino acids. Germline V gene lookup returns CDR1 LNHDA and CDR2 SQIVND (reference sequence). With V trimmed by 6 bases and J by 2 bases, 1 base remained unmatched. This chain's CDR3 is CASRSGRAYEQYF. The DNA for the CDR3 is TGTGCCAGTAGAAGCGGGAGGGCCTACGAGCAGTACTTC.

The CDR3 sequence: CASSMLQGGYTF. The CDR3 DNA is TGTGCCAGTAGTATGCTACAGGGAGGCTACACCTTC. This chain uses TRBV19 with TRBJ1-2, with D perhaps matching TRBD1 (6 bases). Germline CDR1 is LNHDA and CDR2 is SQIVND (reference sequence). The CDR3 loop spans 12 amino acids. V dropped 3 bases and J dropped 8 bases, with 10 bases sitting between them.

J is TRBJ2-1 and V is TRBV25-1, with D perhaps TRBD2 (6 bases). CDR3 size: 15 residues. V shed 2 bases and J shed 4 bases, with 12 bases lying between them. CDR1 is MGHDK and CDR2 is SYGVNS in the germline V gene. The chain's CDR3 is CASSEEGGNYNEQFF. The CDR3 region has the DNA TGTGCCAGCAGTGAAGAGGGCGGGAATTACAATGAGCAGTTCTTC.

The chain recombines TRBV27 with TRBJ2-1; weak D call: TRBD2 (5 bases). CDR1 and CDR2 from the germline V gene are MNHEY and SMNVEV (reference sequence). The CDR3 loop spans 18 amino acids. V was shortened by 0 bases and J by 2 bases, with 17 bases between the two germline ends. The chain's CDR3 is CASSLSSQVEGPYNEQFF. CDR3 DNA: TGTGCCAGCAGTTTATCGTCGCAGGTTGAGGGCCCCTACAATGAGCAGTTCTTC.

The rearrangement links TRBV21-1 to TRBJ2-7; TRBD2 was called by the table and not checked on the DNA. TRBV21-1 is labeled a pseudogene. The CDR3 consists of 16 residues. The CDR3 is CASRGRRERPPYEQYF. The CDR3, as DNA: TGTGCCAGCAGGGGGCGGCGGGAGAGGCCCCCCTACGAGCAGTACTTC.

This chain joins TRBV11-2 and TRBJ1-2, with a weak D call TRBD1 (5 bases). The germline V and J ends were trimmed by 5 bases and 3 bases, with 10 bases remaining between them. Germline CDR1 and CDR2: SGHAT and FQNNGV. This CDR3 has 13 residues. The CDR3 protein is CASSGSGYYGYTF. In DNA form, the CDR3 reads TGTGCCAGCAGCGGGTCAGGGTACTATGGCTACACCTTC.

The chain uses TRBV3-1 (or the pseudogene TRBV3-2) and TRBJ1-2; D not certain. This CDR3 is built from 13 residues. Trimming took 0 bases from V and 4 from J, leaving 6 bases between them. Looked up from germline, CDR1 is LGHDT and CDR2 is YNNKEL (reference sequence). This CDR3 is CASSQEEAYGYTF. The CDR3 DNA is TGTGCCAGCAGCCAAGAAGAGGCCTATGGCTACACCTTC.

The chain couples TRBV11-3 to TRBJ2-3; possibly TRBD2 for D (6 bases). V was clipped by 5 bases and J by 6 bases, with 15 bases between them. The V gene's germline CDR1 is SGHNT and CDR2 YENEEA. The CDR3 spans 14 residues. The CDR3 region is CASSLLAGSDTQYF. The CDR3 region has the DNA TGTGCCAGCAGCCTTCTGGCGGGATCCGATACGCAGTATTTT.

The V gene is TRBV5-1, the J gene TRBJ2-3; possibly TRBD2 for D (5 bases). The CDR3 length is 14 residues. The germline V gene has CDR1 SGHRS and CDR2 YFSETQ. Trimming removed 4 bases at V and 2 bases at J, with 11 bases between. CDR3 sequence reads: CASSPGVYTDTQYF. CDR3 nucleotide sequence: TGCGCCAGCAGCCCCGGGGTTTACACAGATACGCAGTATTTT.